This T cell receptor (beta chain) appears in the sequencing data of a study of T cell changes during pregnancy in multiple sclerosis. Assay: immunoSEQ multiplex PCR; the TCRdb copy retains only in-frame clones and omits some. The repertoire consists of some 40,000 clones, with around nine tenths occurring once and the leading ten covering 0.55% to 0.6%. The CDR3 extends over 15 amino acids. Trimming removed 0 bases from V and 6 bases from J, with 12 bases in between. Sequenced here: CD4+ T cells from peripheral blood mononuclear cells, sampled in the first trimester of pregnancy. The sequence came from a female donor with multiple sclerosis, enrolled in a pregnancy study. This sequence joins TRBV6-7 and TRBJ1-5; no firm D call. TRBV6-7 is marked as an open reading frame, function uncertain. CDR3 nucleotides: TGTGCCAGCAGTTACTCCTACCGTAGAGCTCAGCCCCAGCATTTT. This encodes CASSYSYRRAQPQHF.